A selection of T cell receptor beta chains follows, all from one sample in a study of beta chain features in type 1 diabetes. The assay was immunoSEQ multiplex PCR, and TCRdb's table has in-frame clones only and misses some. The sample records around 500,000 clones, about 10% being singletons. The specimen sequenced was naive CD4+ T cells from blood. The receptors come from a woman younger than 35 in good health. CDR3s include the opening cysteine and the closing phenylalanine or tryptophan.

j_call | v_call | cdr3_aa
TRBJ2-6 | TRBV7-6 | CASSLTIAGLFSGANVLTF
TRBJ2-7 | TRBV19 | CASSTGDSSYEQYF
TRBJ1-2 | TRBV9 | CASSPGTASNYGYTF
TRBJ1-1 | TRBV29-1 | CSVEGRLMNTEAFF
TRBJ2-6 | TRBV7-2 | CASSLTPTGSGANVLTF
TRBJ2-1 | TRBV11-2 | CASSLLGGPNNEQFF
TRBJ2-5 | TRBV5-4 | CASSAGTRETQYF
TRBJ1-6 | TRBV28 | CASSAPGIDNSPLHF
TRBJ1-2 | TRBV20-1 | CSATNRGGYTF
TRBJ2-5 | TRBV7-9 | CASSLASAGKETQYF
TRBJ2-2 | TRBV25-1 | CASSDPDRLSGELFF
TRBJ2-3 | TRBV7-9 | CASSLVGGIDTQYF
TRBJ1-2 | TRBV25-1 | CASSDGRGRGGYTF
TRBJ2-7 | TRBV9 | CASSVGLPYSYEQYF
TRBJ2-5 | TRBV29-1 | CSSRGQEETQYF
TRBJ2-5 | TRBV19 | CASRAGSAQETQYF
TRBJ2-5 | TRBV10-3 | CAISSGQGDKTQYF
TRBJ2-5 | TRBV7-2 | CASSLASRETQYF
TRBJ2-1 | TRBV14 | CASSRGQVRDAYNEQFF
TRBJ2-7 | TRBV6-7 | CASTDEQYF
TRBJ1-1 | TRBV5-6 | CASSARMNTEAFF
TRBJ1-2 | TRBV14 | CASSEQGTYGYTF
TRBJ2-5 | TRBV7-2 | CASSLGALLQETQYF
TRBJ2-5 | TRBV18 | CASSPKGKTQYF
TRBJ2-5 | TRBV4-3 | CASSQGVQETQYF
TRBJ2-7 | TRBV9 | CASSVVGDGYEQYF
TRBJ2-1 | TRBV9 | CASSESGISYNEQFF
TRBJ2-5 | TRBV29-1 | CSVEYSSGKGGTQYF
TRBJ2-7 | TRBV27 | CASSLRTSYEQYF
TRBJ2-5 | TRBV19 | CASSPLGPLGPGTQYF
TRBJ2-6 | TRBV7-9 | CASSLYGTASVAANVLTF
TRBJ2-7 | TRBV11-1 | CASSPGDYEQYF
TRBJ2-1 | TRBV14 | CASSQVSGRTYNEQFF
TRBJ2-1 | TRBV15 | CATSRDGGTGGYNEQFF
TRBJ2-2 | TRBV13 | CASSPNGELFF
TRBJ2-5 | TRBV7-9 | CASSLAGAQETQYF
TRBJ2-1 | TRBV15 | CATSRHQRYNEQFF
TRBJ2-5 | TRBV14 | CASSQGQGMETQYF
TRBJ2-5 | TRBV9 | CASSDSGLAGRQTQYF
TRBJ2-5 | TRBV7-8 | CASKRRSRETQYF
TRBJ2-3 | TRBV15 | CATSRDSVVSPDTQYF
TRBJ2-1 | TRBV2 | CASSENQGPPIGQFF
TRBJ1-1 | TRBV29-1 | CSVEDGWGGMNTEAFF
TRBJ2-2 | TRBV5-4 | CASTPVPGLVNTGELFF
TRBJ2-7 | TRBV25-1 | CASSARRAWGEQYF
TRBJ1-6 | TRBV27 | CASRLDTWSPLHF
TRBJ2-5 | TRBV7-3 | CASSLSGGRSETQYF
TRBJ1-1 | TRBV19 | CASSGSGRVNTEAFF
TRBJ2-1 | TRBV30 | CAWSSRVEQFF
TRBJ2-1 | TRBV4-2 | CASSQTRVRGLAPYNEQFF
TRBJ2-5 | TRBV5-1 | CASSPGLQETQYF
TRBJ2-3 | TRBV11-1 | CASSPQGRPTDTQYF
TRBJ2-1 | TRBV10-3 | CAISPGTSGGALGEQFF
TRBJ1-6 | TRBV5-4 | CASSLVLNSPLHF